Given below is one TCR beta chain in context. The data stem from a study of blood T cell repertoires in COVID-19. Measured with immunoSEQ multiplex PCR; TCRdb has only the in-frame clones, and not every one. The sample yields some 250,000 clones, around nine tenths seen once. The V gene lost 1 base and the J gene lost 5 bases, with 18 bases spanning the gap. Germline lookup yields CDR1 MGHRA and CDR2 YSYEKL. The CDR3 loop spans 17 amino acids. The sequence was collected from a man aged 35 to 55 who had recovered from COVID-19. The material sequenced was PBMCs or T cells enriched from blood (not recorded which). This chain links TRBV4-1 with TRBJ1-5; maybe TRBD1 (6 bases). Here the CDR3 reads CASSQGNGRGYDQPQHF. The CDR3 region has the DNA TGCGCCAGCAGCCAAGGGAACGGCAGGGGCTATGATCAGCCCCAGCATTTT.